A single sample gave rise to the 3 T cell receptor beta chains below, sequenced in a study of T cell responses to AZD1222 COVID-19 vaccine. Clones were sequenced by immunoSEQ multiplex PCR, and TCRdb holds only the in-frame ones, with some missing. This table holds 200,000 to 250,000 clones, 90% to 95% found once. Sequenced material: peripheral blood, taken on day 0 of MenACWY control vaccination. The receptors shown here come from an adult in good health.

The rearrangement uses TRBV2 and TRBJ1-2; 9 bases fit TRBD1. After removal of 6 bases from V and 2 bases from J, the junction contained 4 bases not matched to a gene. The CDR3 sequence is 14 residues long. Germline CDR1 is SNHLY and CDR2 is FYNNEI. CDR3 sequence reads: CASRGTGRNYGYTF. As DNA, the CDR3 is TGTGCCAGCAGGGGGACAGGGAGAAACTATGGCTACACCTTC.

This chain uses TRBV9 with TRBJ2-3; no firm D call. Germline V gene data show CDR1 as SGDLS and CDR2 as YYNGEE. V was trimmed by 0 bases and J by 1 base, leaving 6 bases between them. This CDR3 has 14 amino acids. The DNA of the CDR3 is TGTGCCAGCAGCGTAGAGTTCCGCACAGATACGCAGTATTTT. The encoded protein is CASSVEFRTDTQYF.

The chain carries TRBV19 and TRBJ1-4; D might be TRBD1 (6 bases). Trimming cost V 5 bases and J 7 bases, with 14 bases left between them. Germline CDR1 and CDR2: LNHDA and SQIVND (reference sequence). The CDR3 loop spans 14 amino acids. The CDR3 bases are TGTGCCAGTAGTGAAACAGGGAGGGGTGAAAAACTGTTTTTT. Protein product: CASSETGRGEKLFF.